This TCR beta chain emerged from a study of blood T cell repertoires in COVID-19. In the source study's methods: Amplification of reference gene primers provided the estimated nucleated cell counts. Only in-frame clones appear in the TCRdb table, and some are missing; sequencing was by immunoSEQ multiplex PCR. V, J and clone size reflect that table, while D and trimming were determined from the DNA. The data contain 110,000 to 150,000 clones, 70% to 90% of them singletons. There are 15 residues in the CDR3. V lost 1 base to trimming and J lost 4 bases; unmatched junction nucleotides: 2. CDR1 and CDR2 from the germline V gene are LGHNA and YNFKEQ.

The sequence derives from a human donor in a cohort sampled during active COVID-19. The sequencing input was peripheral blood. V is TRBV4-2 and J is TRBJ2-7; 12 bases match TRBD2. The CDR3 spells CASSQVTSGRYEQYF. The CDR3 DNA reads TGTGCCAGCAGCCAAGTAACTAGCGGGAGGTACGAGCAGTACTTC.